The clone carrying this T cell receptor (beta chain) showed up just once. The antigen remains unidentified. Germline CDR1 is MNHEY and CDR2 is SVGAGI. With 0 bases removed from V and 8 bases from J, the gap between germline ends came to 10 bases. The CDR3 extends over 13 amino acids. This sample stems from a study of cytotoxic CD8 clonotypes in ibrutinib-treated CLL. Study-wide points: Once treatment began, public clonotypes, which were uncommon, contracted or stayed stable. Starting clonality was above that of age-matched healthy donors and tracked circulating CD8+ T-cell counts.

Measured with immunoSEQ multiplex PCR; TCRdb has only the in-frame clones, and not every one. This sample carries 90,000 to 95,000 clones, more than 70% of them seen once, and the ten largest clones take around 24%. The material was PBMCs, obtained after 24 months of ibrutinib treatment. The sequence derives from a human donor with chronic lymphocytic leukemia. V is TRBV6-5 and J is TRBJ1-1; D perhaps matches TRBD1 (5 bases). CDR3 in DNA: TGTGCCAGCAGTTACTCTGGGGCTGTCGAAGCTTTCTTT. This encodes CASSYSGAVEAFF.